This T cell receptor beta chain is from a study of T cells in Graves' hyperthyroidism and ophthalmopathy. Overall study findings and caveats: A model built on 13 V-J features separated ophthalmopathy from stable hyperthyroidism. Most thyroid clonotypes with frequency above 0.001 were detected in blood.

This clonotype has more than one count but fewer than ten. Its antigen is undetermined. At least 3 on the Clinical Activity Score was recorded for ophthalmopathy patients, who also had NOSPECS grade at least 4 and duration under 3 months. Cells are PBMCs isolated from around 9.4 ml of fresh blood. Germline trimming cut 2 bases from V and 5 bases from J; bases unmatched to any gene: 3. The CDR3 is made up of 15 amino acids. Germline V gene sequence: CDR1 SGHRS, CDR2 YFSETQ. RNA transcripts provided the source from which TCR beta CDR3 regions were amplified. TCR CDR3 regions were first amplified by RT-PCR with HTBI primers. TCRdb ran MiXCR on the multiplex PCR reads and lists one entry per CDR3 protein. This sample has hundreds of thousands of distinct CDR3 sequences, with roughly a sixth found just once.

The chain uses TRBV5-1 and TRBJ2-5; 13 bases map to TRBD2. The source material was blood. This TCR derives from a woman between 35 and 50 years old with Graves' ophthalmopathy. Here the CDR3 reads CASSFGLAGEETQYF. The CDR3 DNA reads as TGCGCCAGCAGCTTTGGACTAGCGGGAGAGGAGACCCAGTACTTC.